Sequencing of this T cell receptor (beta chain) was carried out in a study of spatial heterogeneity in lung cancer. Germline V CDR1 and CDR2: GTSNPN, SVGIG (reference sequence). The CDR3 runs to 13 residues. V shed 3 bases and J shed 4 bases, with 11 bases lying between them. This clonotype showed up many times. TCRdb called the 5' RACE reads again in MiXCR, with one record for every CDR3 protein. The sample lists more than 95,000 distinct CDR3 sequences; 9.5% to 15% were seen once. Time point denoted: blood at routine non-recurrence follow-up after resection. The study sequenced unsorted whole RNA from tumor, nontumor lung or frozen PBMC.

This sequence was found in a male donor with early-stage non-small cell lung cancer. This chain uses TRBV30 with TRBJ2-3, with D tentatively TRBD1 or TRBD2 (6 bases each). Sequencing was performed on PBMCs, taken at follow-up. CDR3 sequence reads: CAWSRGPADTQYF. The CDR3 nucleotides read TGTGCCTGGAGCCGGGGGCCAGCAGATACGCAGTATTTT.